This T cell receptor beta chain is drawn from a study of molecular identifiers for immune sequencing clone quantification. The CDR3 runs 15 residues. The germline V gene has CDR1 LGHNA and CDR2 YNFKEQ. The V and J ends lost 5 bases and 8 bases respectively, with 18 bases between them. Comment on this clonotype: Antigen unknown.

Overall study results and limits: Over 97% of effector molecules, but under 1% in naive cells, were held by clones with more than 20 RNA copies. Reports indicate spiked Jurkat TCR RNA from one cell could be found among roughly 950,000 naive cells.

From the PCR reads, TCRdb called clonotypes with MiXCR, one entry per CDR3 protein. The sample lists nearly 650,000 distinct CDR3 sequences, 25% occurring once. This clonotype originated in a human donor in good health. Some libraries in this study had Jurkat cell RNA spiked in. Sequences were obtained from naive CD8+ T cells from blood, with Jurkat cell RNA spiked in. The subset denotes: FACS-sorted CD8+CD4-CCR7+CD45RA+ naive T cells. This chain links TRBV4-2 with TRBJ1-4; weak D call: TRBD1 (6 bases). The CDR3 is CASSVEGGVGEKLFF. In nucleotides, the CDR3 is TGTGCCAGCAGCGTGGAGGGGGGAGTAGGGGAAAAACTGTTTTTT.